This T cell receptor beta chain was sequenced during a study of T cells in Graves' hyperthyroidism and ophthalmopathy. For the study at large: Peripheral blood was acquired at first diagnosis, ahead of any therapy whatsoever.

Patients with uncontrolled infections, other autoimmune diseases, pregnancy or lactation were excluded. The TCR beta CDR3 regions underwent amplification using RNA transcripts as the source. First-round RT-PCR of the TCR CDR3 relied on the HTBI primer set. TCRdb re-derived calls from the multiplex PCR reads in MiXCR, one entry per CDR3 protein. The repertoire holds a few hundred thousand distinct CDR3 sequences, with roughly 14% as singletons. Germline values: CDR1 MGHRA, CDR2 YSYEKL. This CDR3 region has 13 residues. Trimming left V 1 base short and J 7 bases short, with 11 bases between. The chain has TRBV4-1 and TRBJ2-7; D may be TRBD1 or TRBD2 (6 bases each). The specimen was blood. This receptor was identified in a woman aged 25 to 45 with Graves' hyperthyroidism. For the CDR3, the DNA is TGCGCCAGCAGCCAAGTTGGGGGGCCTGAGCAGTACTTC. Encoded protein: CASSQVGGPEQYF.